This is a list of T cell receptor beta chains from one sample in a study of identifying expanded T cells in peripheral blood. Sequenced by immunoSEQ multiplex PCR; TCRdb stores in-frame clones only, minus some. The data hold under 150,000 clones, with around 88% observed a single time. Sequencing was performed on blood. Receptors were obtained from a person aged 18 to 69 in good health. Each CDR3 is given with its conserved first and last residue. D genes are given only for firm matches. Part of the rows lack a size; the others show once, few, many or a class for expanded clones.

D gene: TRBD1
J gene: TRBJ2-5
V gene: TRBV5-1
clone size: -
CDR3 DNA: TGCGCCAGCAGCTTCACAACAGGGGGTCAAGAGACCCAGTACTTC
CDR3 protein: CASSFTTGGQETQYF

D gene: -
J gene: TRBJ1-2
V gene: TRBV5-5
clone size: -
CDR3 DNA: TGTGCCAGCAGCTTGGTAGTGAGTCAGGAGGGCTACACCTTC
CDR3 protein: CASSLVVSQEGYTF

D gene: TRBD1
J gene: TRBJ2-7
V gene: TRBV4-2
clone size: -
CDR3 DNA: TGTGCCAGCAGCCTTAGGACAGGTGAGGACGAGCAGTACTTC
CDR3 protein: CASSLRTGEDEQYF

D gene: -
J gene: TRBJ2-5
V gene: TRBV4-1
clone size: -
CDR3 DNA: TGCGCCAGCGCTAAGGGCCGATCGACGGAGACCCAGTACTTC
CDR3 protein: CASAKGRSTETQYF

D gene: -
J gene: TRBJ1-4
V gene: TRBV28
clone size: -
CDR3 DNA: TGTGCCAGCAGTGAGGCCAAGGCCCCTGAAAAACTGTTTTTT
CDR3 protein: CASSEAKAPEKLFF

D gene: TRBD1
J gene: TRBJ2-3
V gene: TRBV7-9
clone size: -
CDR3 DNA: TGTGCCAGCAGCTTAGTCTCCGGACAGGGGGACGCAGATACGCAGTATTTT
CDR3 protein: CASSLVSGQGDADTQYF

D gene: -
J gene: TRBJ1-3
V gene: TRBV6-5
clone size: -
CDR3 DNA: TGTGCCAGCAGTTACTCCGCGGGGGGTACAAACACCATATATTTT
CDR3 protein: CASSYSAGGTNTIYF

D gene: TRBD1
J gene: TRBJ1-1
V gene: TRBV4-2
clone size: -
CDR3 DNA: TGTGCCAGCAGCCAAGACGACAGGGGTTACACTGAAGCTTTCTTT
CDR3 protein: CASSQDDRGYTEAFF

D gene: -
J gene: TRBJ2-3
V gene: TRBV2
clone size: -
CDR3 DNA: TGTGCCAGCAGTGCTTGGAAAGCTAGCACAGATACGCAGTATTTT
CDR3 protein: CASSAWKASTDTQYF

D gene: -
J gene: TRBJ2-7
V gene: TRBV6-5
clone size: -
CDR3 DNA: TGTGCCAGCAGTTACGTAGGGGGATACGAGCAGTACTTC
CDR3 protein: CASSYVGGYEQYF

D gene: -
J gene: TRBJ1-6
V gene: TRBV19
clone size: -
CDR3 DNA: TGTGCCAGTAGTAATGGCGGCTCCTATAATTCACCCCTCCACTTT
CDR3 protein: CASSNGGSYNSPLHF

D gene: TRBD1
J gene: TRBJ1-1
V gene: TRBV27
clone size: -
CDR3 DNA: TGTGCCAGCAGTTTACGGCCAGGGGGGGACACTGAAGCTTTCTTT
CDR3 protein: CASSLRPGGDTEAFF

D gene: TRBD2
J gene: TRBJ2-1
V gene: TRBV4-2
clone size: -
CDR3 DNA: TGTGCCAGCAGCCAAGTCCCCGGCGGGGGTTACAATGAGCAGTTCTTC
CDR3 protein: CASSQVPGGGYNEQFF

D gene: -
J gene: TRBJ2-2
V gene: TRBV4-3
clone size: once
CDR3 DNA: TGCGCCAGCAGCCAAGGGCTAGCAAGGGGGACCGGGGAGCTGTTTTTT
CDR3 protein: CASSQGLARGTGELFF

D gene: -
J gene: TRBJ2-7
V gene: TRBV6-5
clone size: -
CDR3 DNA: TGTGCCAGCAGTCCTACCAGGAGCTCCTACGAGCAGTACTTC
CDR3 protein: CASSPTRSSYEQYF

D gene: -
J gene: TRBJ1-4
V gene: TRBV5-6
clone size: -
CDR3 DNA: TGTGCCAGCAGCTTGTACAGTGGGGGGAATGAAAAACTGTTTTTT
CDR3 protein: CASSLYSGGNEKLFF

D gene: -
J gene: TRBJ2-2
V gene: TRBV5-1
clone size: -
CDR3 DNA: TGCGCCAGCAGGAGCCTAGGTGGGGGCACCGGGGAGCTGTTTTTT
CDR3 protein: CASRSLGGGTGELFF

D gene: -
J gene: TRBJ1-5
V gene: TRBV6-1
clone size: -
CDR3 DNA: TGTGCCAGCAATAAAGGGGGGCGTGAACCCCAGCATTTT
CDR3 protein: CASNKGGREPQHF

D gene: -
J gene: TRBJ2-5
V gene: TRBV7-9
clone size: -
CDR3 DNA: TGTGCCAGCAGCTTGGGTACCAAAGGGGAGACCCAGTACTTC
CDR3 protein: CASSLGTKGETQYF

D gene: -
J gene: TRBJ2-5
V gene: TRBV27
clone size: -
CDR3 DNA: TGTGCCAGCAGTTTACAGAGGGGGGAGACCCAGTACTTC
CDR3 protein: CASSLQRGETQYF

D gene: TRBD1
J gene: TRBJ1-6
V gene: TRBV30
clone size: few
CDR3 DNA: TGTGCCTGGAGTGTGGGGACAGGTTATTCACCCCTCCACTTT
CDR3 protein: CAWSVGTGYSPLHF

D gene: TRBD1
J gene: TRBJ1-1
V gene: TRBV11-2
clone size: -
CDR3 DNA: TGTGCCAGCAGCCCGGGACAGGGTAACACTGAAGCTTTCTTT
CDR3 protein: CASSPGQGNTEAFF

D gene: -
J gene: TRBJ1-1
V gene: TRBV14
clone size: -
CDR3 DNA: TGTGCCAGCAGCCAAGAAGGGGGAACTGAAGCTTTCTTT
CDR3 protein: CASSQEGGTEAFF

D gene: -
J gene: TRBJ2-1
V gene: TRBV21-1
clone size: -
CDR3 DNA: TGTGCCAGCAGCGCCCTAGGGTGTAGCGGGGACGTCAATGAGCAGTTCTTC
CDR3 protein: CASSALGCSGDVNEQFF

D gene: -
J gene: TRBJ2-7
V gene: TRBV6-6
clone size: -
CDR3 DNA: TGTGCCAGCAACCTCTCGAGGAGGGAACTATACGAGCAGTACTTC
CDR3 protein: CASNLSRRELYEQYF

D gene: -
J gene: TRBJ2-5
V gene: TRBV18
clone size: -
CDR3 DNA: TGTGCCAGCTCACCACCGTGGGGGGCCCAAGAGACCCAGTACTTC
CDR3 protein: CASSPPWGAQETQYF

D gene: TRBD1
J gene: TRBJ2-3
V gene: TRBV28
clone size: -
CDR3 DNA: TGTGCCAGCAGTCACGAGAGGCAGGGGGCATACACAGATACGCAGTATTTT
CDR3 protein: CASSHERQGAYTDTQYF

D gene: -
J gene: TRBJ1-2
V gene: TRBV5-1
clone size: -
CDR3 DNA: TGCGCCAGCAGCTTCTCTTCGGGGGGCAATGGCTACACCTTC
CDR3 protein: CASSFSSGGNGYTF

D gene: TRBD1
J gene: TRBJ2-5
V gene: TRBV27
clone size: -
CDR3 DNA: TGTGCCAGCACCCGGAACAGGGGTTCTGAAGAGACCCAGTACTTC
CDR3 protein: CASTRNRGSEETQYF

D gene: -
J gene: TRBJ2-5
V gene: TRBV11-2
clone size: -
CDR3 DNA: TGTGCCAGCAGCTTAAGCGGGTTTCAAGAGACCCAGTACTTC
CDR3 protein: CASSLSGFQETQYF

D gene: -
J gene: TRBJ2-3
V gene: TRBV5-4
clone size: -
CDR3 DNA: TGTGCCAGCAGCTTGGCCTTAGGGGCTGGGACAGATACGCAGTATTTT
CDR3 protein: CASSLALGAGTDTQYF

D gene: TRBD1
J gene: TRBJ2-5
V gene: TRBV2
clone size: once
CDR3 DNA: TGTGCCAGCAGGGAGGGACAGGGGATTGTAAAGACCCAGTACTTC
CDR3 protein: CASREGQGIVKTQYF

D gene: -
J gene: TRBJ1-1
V gene: TRBV20-1
clone size: -
CDR3 DNA: TGCAGCGCCGTTAGGGGCACTGAAGCTTTCTTT
CDR3 protein: CSAVRGTEAFF

D gene: -
J gene: TRBJ1-1
V gene: TRBV6-5
clone size: -
CDR3 DNA: TGTGCCAGCAGTCGCAACCTAGGGGCCTTCACTGAAGCTTTCTTT
CDR3 protein: CASSRNLGAFTEAFF

D gene: -
J gene: TRBJ2-3
V gene: TRBV6-1
clone size: -
CDR3 DNA: TGTGCCAGCAAGGGGTACGGACTACCCACAGATACGCAGTATTTT
CDR3 protein: CASKGYGLPTDTQYF

D gene: -
J gene: TRBJ2-7
V gene: TRBV6-5
clone size: few
CDR3 DNA: TGTGCCAGCAGTTACTCAGGCAGGTCCTACGAGCAGTACTTC
CDR3 protein: CASSYSGRSYEQYF

D gene: TRBD2
J gene: TRBJ2-3
V gene: TRBV27
clone size: few
CDR3 DNA: TGTGCCAGCAGTCCTCGCAAACTAGCGGGGTACACAGATACGCAGTATTTT
CDR3 protein: CASSPRKLAGYTDTQYF

D gene: -
J gene: TRBJ2-5
V gene: TRBV7-9
clone size: -
CDR3 DNA: TGTGCCAGCAGGAGAGAGTACCAAGAGACCCAGTACTTC
CDR3 protein: CASRREYQETQYF

D gene: TRBD2
J gene: TRBJ2-1
V gene: TRBV30
clone size: -
CDR3 DNA: TGTGCCTGGAGGTCCCCTTTCGGTAGCGGGGGGTTCTACAATGAGCAGTTCTTC
CDR3 protein: CAWRSPFGSGGFYNEQFF

D gene: TRBD1
J gene: TRBJ2-7
V gene: TRBV7-2
clone size: -
CDR3 DNA: TGTGCCAGCACCCTGGGACAGGGGCCCTACGAGCAGTACTTC
CDR3 protein: CASTLGQGPYEQYF

D gene: -
J gene: TRBJ1-2
V gene: TRBV19
clone size: -
CDR3 DNA: TGTGCCAGTAGTATTCTGGGGGATAACTATGGCTACACCTTC
CDR3 protein: CASSILGDNYGYTF

D gene: -
J gene: TRBJ2-7
V gene: TRBV7-9
clone size: -
CDR3 DNA: TGTGCCAGCAGCTTTGACGGGGGGCCCTACGAGCAGTACTTC
CDR3 protein: CASSFDGGPYEQYF

D gene: -
J gene: TRBJ1-1
V gene: TRBV5-5
clone size: -
CDR3 DNA: TGTGCCAGCAGCTTGCAAGGGGGGGTCACTGAAGCTTTCTTT
CDR3 protein: CASSLQGGVTEAFF

D gene: -
J gene: TRBJ2-7
V gene: TRBV5-4
clone size: once
CDR3 DNA: TGTGCCAGCAGCTTGTCAGCAGAGTCATACGAGCAGTACTTC
CDR3 protein: CASSLSAESYEQYF

D gene: -
J gene: TRBJ1-1
V gene: TRBV5-4
clone size: -
CDR3 DNA: TGTGCCAGCAGCGACCCACAGAAGCCGAACACTGAAGCTTTCTTT
CDR3 protein: CASSDPQKPNTEAFF

D gene: -
J gene: TRBJ2-4
V gene: TRBV9
clone size: once
CDR3 DNA: TGTGCCAGCAGCCCAGACTCCCGGGGAAACATTCAGTACTTC
CDR3 protein: CASSPDSRGNIQYF

D gene: -
J gene: TRBJ1-2
V gene: TRBV29-1
clone size: -
CDR3 DNA: TGCAGCGTTGAAGATCTTCAGGGCAGGACGCGTGGCTACACCTTC
CDR3 protein: CSVEDLQGRTRGYTF

D gene: -
J gene: TRBJ1-2
V gene: TRBV5-5
clone size: -
CDR3 DNA: TGTGCCAGCAGCTCACAGGGACCCCGCTACACCTTC
CDR3 protein: CASSSQGPRYTF

D gene: -
J gene: TRBJ1-5
V gene: TRBV6-6
clone size: -
CDR3 DNA: TGTGCCAGCAGTTACGGGCAGGGGAATCAGCCCCAGCATTTT
CDR3 protein: CASSYGQGNQPQHF

D gene: -
J gene: TRBJ1-2
V gene: TRBV6-6
clone size: -
CDR3 DNA: TGTGCCAGCGCAAACGAGGACCGCACCCTCTATGGCTACACCTTC
CDR3 protein: CASANEDRTLYGYTF

D gene: -
J gene: TRBJ1-5
V gene: TRBV2
clone size: -
CDR3 DNA: TGTGCCAGCAGTGGGGATAATCAGCCCCAGCATTTT
CDR3 protein: CASSGDNQPQHF

D gene: -
J gene: TRBJ2-2
V gene: TRBV10-3
clone size: -
CDR3 DNA: TGTGCCATCAGTGATGATGACAGGAGGAACACCGGGGAGCTGTTTTTT
CDR3 protein: CAISDDDRRNTGELFF

D gene: -
J gene: TRBJ2-2
V gene: TRBV28
clone size: -
CDR3 DNA: TGTGCCAGCAAATTCGGGGGTGACGGGGAGCTGTTTTTT
CDR3 protein: CASKFGGDGELFF

D gene: -
J gene: TRBJ2-1
V gene: TRBV7-3
clone size: -
CDR3 DNA: TGTGCCAGCCCCCCGTTGGAGCAGTTCTTC
CDR3 protein: CASPPLEQFF

D gene: -
J gene: TRBJ2-7
V gene: TRBV4-2
clone size: -
CDR3 DNA: TGTGCCAGCAGCCATACTGGACCTACCGCCTCCTACGAGCAGTACTTC
CDR3 protein: CASSHTGPTASYEQYF

D gene: -
J gene: TRBJ1-1
V gene: TRBV4-1
clone size: -
CDR3 DNA: TGCGCCAGCAGCCAAGTTTCCGGGCCGGGGGCTTTCTTT
CDR3 protein: CASSQVSGPGAFF

D gene: -
J gene: TRBJ2-2
V gene: TRBV27
clone size: -
CDR3 DNA: TGTGCCAGCAGTTATAATGGCGGGTCCGCGAACACCGGGGAGCTGTTTTTT
CDR3 protein: CASSYNGGSANTGELFF

D gene: -
J gene: TRBJ1-4
V gene: TRBV2
clone size: once
CDR3 DNA: TGTGCCAGCAGGGGGACCTCAACAACTAATGAAAAACTGTTTTTT
CDR3 protein: CASRGTSTTNEKLFF

D gene: -
J gene: TRBJ2-5
V gene: TRBV7-5
clone size: -
CDR3 DNA: TGTGCCAGAAGCCCCGTTTCCAGGGCTGAAGGGACCCAGTACTTC
CDR3 protein: CARSPVSRAEGTQYF